One sample yielded the 30 T cell receptor beta chains listed below, sequenced in a study of T-cell memory formation after mild COVID-19. One entry per CDR3 protein, called by TCRdb with MiXCR from the 5' RACE reads. The sample has approximately 300,000 distinct CDR3 sequences, roughly 15% seen once. Material for sequencing was PBMCs or a T cell subset sorted from them (not recorded which). These TCRs come from a man younger than 30 who had mild COVID-19 (a few samples of this study predate the infection). Cell type and time point are not known.

This clonotype was seen a handful of times. This chain links TRBV4-1 with TRBJ2-7; the match to TRBD1 covers 9 bases. J gave up 2 bases and V 1 base, and 3 bases lay outside the gene matches. This CDR3 has 15 amino acids. The V gene's germline CDR1 is MGHRA and CDR2 YSYEKL. CDR3 DNA sequence: TGCGCCAGCAGCCAAGCCGACAGGGGGACCTACGAGCAGTACTTC. It translates to CASSQADRGTYEQYF.

The rearrangement uses TRBV7-2 and TRBJ2-5, with TRBD1 matching 9 bases. The germline CDR1 and CDR2 sequences are SGHTA and FQGNSA. This CDR3 contains 15 residues. V gave up 5 bases and J gave up 4 bases; unmatched junction bases: 8. The CDR3 region is CASSLQTGGGETQYF. CDR3 DNA: TGTGCCAGCAGCCTCCAGACAGGGGGTGGAGAGACCCAGTACTTC.

The chain combines TRBV12-3 or TRBV12-4 with TRBJ1-4, with TRBD1 matching 9 bases. Germline trimming cut 7 bases from V and 5 bases from J; bases unmatched to any gene: 5. This CDR3 is 14 amino acids long. Written as DNA, the CDR3 is TGTGCCAGCACCCGGACAGGGGCGAATGAAAAACTGTTTTTT. This encodes CASTRTGANEKLFF.

This rearrangement joins TRBV7-3 to TRBJ2-2; D uncertain. The CDR3 totals 13 residues. Trimming pared 4 bases from V and 0 bases from J, leaving 3 bases between. CDR1 is SGHTA, CDR2 FQGTGA, per germline. CDR3 DNA sequence: TGTGCCAGCAGCTCTCCGAACACCGGGGAGCTGTTTTTT. It encodes CASSSPNTGELFF.

This chain joins TRBV7-8 and TRBJ1-2; D unresolved. Between the trimmed V and J ends, which lost 1 base and 8 bases, there was a span of 11 bases. This CDR3 is built from 13 residues. Germline values: CDR1 SGHVS, CDR2 FQNEAQ. CDR3 sequence reads: CASSLELGSGYTF. Written as DNA, the CDR3 is TGTGCCAGCAGCTTAGAGTTAGGGAGCGGCTACACCTTC.

This clonotype was found a few times. The DNA of the CDR3 is TGTGCCAGCAGCCCGGGGGGTAGTTTCGGAGAGCAGTACTTC. Translated, it gives CASSPGGSFGEQYF. The chain joins TRBV7-2 to TRBJ2-7; TRBD2 matches at 7 bases. The germline V gene encodes CDR1 SGHTA and CDR2 FQGNSA. This CDR3 has 14 residues. The ends lost 5 bases at V and 7 bases at J; junction bases unmatched: 11.

In DNA form, the CDR3 reads TGTGCCAGCAGCTTGCAGGGTGGAGCTGAAGCTTTCTTT. This translates into CASSLQGGAEAFF. The J gene is TRBJ1-1, the V gene TRBV7-9; D is perhaps TRBD1 (5 bases). The germline V gene encodes CDR1 SEHNR and CDR2 FQNEAQ (reference sequence). The CDR3 runs to 13 residues. With 3 bases removed from V and 6 bases from J, the gap between germline ends came to 11 bases.

The rearrangement uses TRBV4-3 and TRBJ2-5; tentatively, D is TRBD1 (5 bases). Per germline, CDR1 LGHNA and CDR2 YSLEER. The CDR3 has 13 residues. The V gene lost 1 base and the J gene lost 5 bases, with 8 bases spanning the gap. CDR3 DNA: TGCGCCAGCAGCCAAGGGTACAGGGAGACCCAGTACTTC. The encoded protein is CASSQGYRETQYF.

This clonotype has a handful of counts. The chain recombines TRBV19 with TRBJ2-7; tentatively, D is TRBD2 (6 bases). Trimming took off 1 base at V and 1 base at J, with 11 bases between the two ends. Germline CDR1 reads LNHDA; CDR2 reads SQIVND (reference sequence). The CDR3 has 15 amino acids. The CDR3 reads CASSIVGGDSYEQYF. In nucleotides, the CDR3 is TGTGCCAGTAGTATAGTGGGCGGGGATTCCTACGAGCAGTACTTC.

This clonotype was recorded at least ten times. The V call is TRBV30, the J call TRBJ2-2, with D unresolved. Germline CDR1 reads GTSNPN; CDR2 reads SVGIG (reference sequence). Trimming removed 3 bases at V and 9 bases at J, with 8 bases between. CDR3 size: 11 residues. As DNA, the CDR3 is TGTGCCTGGAGCCTTAGTTGGGAGCTGTTTTTT. Its translation is CAWSLSWELFF.

This sequence joins TRBV7-2 and TRBJ2-1; perhaps TRBD1 as D (5 bases). V was clipped by 0 bases and J by 2 bases, with 14 bases between them. Germline V gene lookup returns CDR1 SGHTA and CDR2 FQGNSA. There are 17 residues in the CDR3. The CDR3 loop is CASSLAKQVRTYNEQFF. The CDR3 DNA reads as TGTGCCAGCAGCTTAGCTAAACAGGTCCGCACCTACAATGAGCAGTTCTTC.

This rearrangement joins TRBV9 to TRBJ2-3; the D gene is possibly TRBD2 (7 bases). V dropped 2 bases and J dropped 2 bases, with 15 bases sitting between them. There are 16 residues in the CDR3. Germline V gives CDR1 SGDLS, CDR2 YYNGEE. Here the CDR3 reads CASSVGASGDTDTQYF. The DNA for the CDR3 is TGTGCCAGCAGCGTGGGGGCTAGCGGCGACACAGATACGCAGTATTTT.

CDR3 sequence: CASSIGTATNEKLFF. For the CDR3, the DNA is TGTGCCAGCAGTATCGGGACCGCGACTAATGAAAAACTGTTTTTT. The rearrangement joins TRBV9 to TRBJ1-4, with D possibly matching TRBD1 (5 bases). Germline V gene lookup returns CDR1 SGDLS and CDR2 YYNGEE. CDR3 length equals 15 residues. The ends were cut back, 5 bases at V and 2 bases at J, with 13 bases in the middle. Filled out from reference TRBV9 and TRBJ1-4, the complete variable domain reads DSGVTQTPKHLITATGQRVTLRCSPRSGDLSVYWYQQSLDQGLQFLIQYYNGEERAKGNILERFSAQQFPDLHSELNLSSLELGDSALYFCASSIGTATNEKLFFGSGTQLSVL.

The gene calls are TRBV7-2 and TRBJ2-5; TRBD2 matches 7 bases. Germline lookup yields CDR1 SGHTA and CDR2 FQGNSA. This CDR3 is 15 amino acids long. With 4 bases clipped from V and 4 bases from J, the junction kept 9 bases outside the gene matches. CDR3 nucleotides: TGTGCCAGCAGCTCCGGACCGCCGGGGGGAGAGACCCAGTACTTC. This gives the protein CASSSGPPGGETQYF.

In its sample, this clonotype was seen a few times. The rearrangement joins TRBV4-1 to TRBJ2-3; D might be TRBD2 (6 bases). Germline values: CDR1 MGHRA, CDR2 YSYEKL. CDR3 length: 14 amino acids. Trimming removed 3 bases from V and 0 bases from J, with 7 bases in between. The CDR3 DNA reads TGCGCCAGCAGCCAGCGGGGAAGCACAGATACGCAGTATTTT. This codes for CASSQRGSTDTQYF.

This clonotype was recorded a few times. This chain uses TRBV27 with TRBJ2-7; D gene unclear. Germline V gives CDR1 MNHEY, CDR2 SMNVEV (reference sequence). The CDR3 totals 14 residues. V lost 0 bases, J lost 0 bases, and 6 bases lay in between. The CDR3 sequence: CASSLSRTSYEQYV. As DNA, the CDR3 is TGTGCCAGCAGTTTATCGCGGACCTCCTACGAGCAGTACGTC.

J is TRBJ1-6 and V is TRBV7-9; possible D gene TRBD1, 5 bases. The CDR3 totals 18 residues. Germline V gene lookup returns CDR1 SEHNR and CDR2 FQNEAQ (reference sequence). Trimming took off 5 bases at V and 6 bases at J, with 23 bases between the two ends. The CDR3 nucleotides are TGTGCCAGCAGCGGAAAGCAGGGAATAGACCCCCCTAATTCACCCCTCCACTTT. This translates into CASSGKQGIDPPNSPLHF.

This chain links TRBV27 with TRBJ2-2; no definite D call. Trimming took 2 bases from V and 6 from J, leaving 4 bases between them. This CDR3 comprises 12 residues. CDR1 and CDR2 (germline): MNHEY, SMNVEV (reference sequence). CDR3: CASSLMSGELFF. The CDR3 DNA reads as TGTGCCAGCAGTTTAATGTCCGGGGAGCTGTTTTTT.

The chain uses TRBV12-3 or TRBV12-4 and TRBJ2-7; a possible D gene is TRBD2 (5 bases). The V end lost 3 bases, the J end lost 1 base, and 10 bases lay between the germline ends. CDR3 length: 14 residues. The DNA for the CDR3 is TGTGCCAGCAGTTTCGGAGGAGATTCCTACGAGCAGTACTTC. This translates into CASSFGGDSYEQYF.

The chain uses TRBV20-1 and TRBJ2-1; TRBD2 aligns across 10 bases. The germline CDR1 and CDR2 sequences are DFQATT and SNEGSKA (reference sequence). This CDR3 has 13 amino acids. V lost 5 bases to trimming and J lost 15 bases; unmatched junction nucleotides: 13. CDR3 sequence: CSAWASGGVSRFF. The CDR3 DNA follows: TGCAGTGCTTGGGCAAGCGGGGGGGTCTCTCGGTTCTTC.

This clonotype was observed a handful of times. This chain uses TRBV6-1 with TRBJ1-3; TRBD1 might be the D (6 bases). The CDR3 has 17 amino acids. Between the trimmed V and J ends, which lost 2 bases and 1 base, there was a span of 15 bases. Germline CDR1 is MNHNS and CDR2 is SASEGT. The CDR3 DNA sequence: TGTGCCAGCAGTGAATACGGGCAGGGGAGGTCTGGAAACACCATATATTTT. Amino acid sequence: CASSEYGQGRSGNTIYF.

The chain is built from TRBV4-1 and TRBJ2-5; D is unresolved. The V and J ends lost 5 bases and 5 bases respectively, with 12 bases between them. CDR3 length: 13 amino acids. Germline-derived CDR1 and CDR2 are MGHRA and YSYEKL. The CDR3 DNA follows: TGCGCCAGCAGCTCTCTTCCCGGGGAGACCCAGTACTTC. Translated: CASSSLPGETQYF.

This clonotype was seen repeatedly, ten times or more. V gene TRBV6-5 combines with J gene TRBJ2-7; D not certain. Germline V gene lookup returns CDR1 MNHEY and CDR2 SVGAGI. This CDR3 region has 13 residues. The V end was cut by 7 bases, the J end by 3 bases, with 13 bases between. CDR3: CASTAPGRYEQYF. The DNA of the CDR3 is TGTGCCAGCACAGCCCCCGGCCGCTACGAGCAGTACTTC.

This chain links TRBV15 with TRBJ2-2; tentative D call: TRBD2 (7 bases). CDR1 LNHNV and CDR2 YYDKDF come from the germline V gene (reference sequence). This CDR3 has 18 amino acids. The ends were cut back, 5 bases at V and 5 bases at J, with 24 bases in the middle. The CDR3 spells CATSSGRTPGRGTGELFF. The CDR3 coding sequence is TGTGCCACCAGCTCCGGGCGAACACCGGGGAGGGGGACCGGGGAGCTGTTTTTT.

This rearrangement joins TRBV9 to TRBJ2-3; 13 nucleotides match TRBD2. CDR1 and CDR2 from the germline V gene are SGDLS and YYNGEE. J was trimmed by 6 bases and V by 3 bases; bases with no gene match: 10. The CDR3 spans 17 residues. In DNA form, the CDR3 reads TGTGCCAGCAGCGGATACAGGACTAGCGGGGGCAGTGATACGCAGTATTTT. It yields the protein CASSGYRTSGGSDTQYF.

The sample holds a few counts of this clonotype. The chain joins TRBV7-2 to TRBJ2-3; maybe TRBD2 (6 bases). This CDR3 is 14 amino acids long. Germline values: CDR1 SGHTA, CDR2 FQGNSA. V lost 4 bases, J lost 2 bases, and 10 bases lay in between. DNA of the CDR3: TGTGCCAGCAGCTCCCGACTAGACACAGATACGCAGTATTTT. This sequence encodes CASSSRLDTDTQYF.

This chain uses TRBV27 with TRBJ2-3; 8 nucleotides align to TRBD2. The CDR3 sequence is 16 residues long. J gave up 1 base and V 2 bases, and 5 bases lay outside the gene matches. The germline V gene encodes CDR1 MNHEY and CDR2 SMNVEV (reference sequence). DNA for the CDR3: TGTGCCAGCAGTTTAAGGGCGGGGGGACGCACAGATACGCAGTATTTT. Amino acid sequence: CASSLRAGGRTDTQYF.

This clonotype was counted at least ten times. The chain combines TRBV4-3 with TRBJ2-1, with no clear D. V was clipped by 4 bases and J by 5 bases, with 12 bases between them. CDR1 is LGHNA and CDR2 is YSLEER in the germline V gene. The CDR3 runs to 14 residues. The CDR3 DNA is TGCGCCAGCAGCCGAGCCCCCTCGAACAATGAGCAGTTCTTC. Its protein is CASSRAPSNNEQFF.

In its sample, this clonotype was seen a few times. In DNA form, the CDR3 reads TGTGCCAGCAGTTCGGGACAAGGGCTCAACGAGCAGTACTTC. Its protein is CASSSGQGLNEQYF. This chain joins TRBV7-9 and TRBJ2-7, with D maybe TRBD1 (6 bases). This CDR3 spans 14 amino acids. V was trimmed by 6 bases and J by 5 bases, leaving 17 bases between them. The germline CDR1 and CDR2 sequences are SEHNR and FQNEAQ (reference sequence).

The chain employs TRBV5-1 and TRBJ1-1; tentatively, D is TRBD1 (6 bases). Germline V gives CDR1 SGHRS, CDR2 YFSETQ. This CDR3 comprises 15 residues. Trimming removed 0 bases at V and 4 bases at J, with 13 bases between. The CDR3 DNA reads TGCGCCAGCAGCTTGGTTGAGGGGGTCGGCACTGAAGCTTTCTTT. Its translation is CASSLVEGVGTEAFF.